The subject of this entry is one TCR beta chain. No antigen is known for it. The sample originates from a study of vaccination effects on CD4 cells after COVID-19. Study-wide results and caveats: Late in the post-vaccination period, infection-induced and vaccine-induced clones underwent marked clonal contraction.

Viral peptide pools were used in the ViraFEST assay to expand antigen-specific CD4+ T cells, and sequencing came afterward. CD4+ T cells were isolated after less than 12 days of culture. Either the BNT162b2 or mRNA-1273 vaccine was given to participants in two doses. CDR1 SGHNT and CDR2 YYREEE come from the germline V gene (reference sequence). The V end lost 0 bases, the J end lost 1 base, and 10 bases lay between the germline ends. The CDR3 runs 15 residues. Only in-frame clones appear in the TCRdb table, and some are missing; sequencing was by immunoSEQ multiplex PCR. The sample contains more than 15,000 clones, approximately 70% of which appear only once.

Sequenced here: CD4+ T cells from PBMCs cultured with SARS-CoV-2 spike peptides, sampled after COVID-19 vaccination. The J gene is TRBJ2-5, the V gene TRBV5-4, with D unresolved. The sequence was obtained from a human donor who received a COVID-19 vaccine. Here the CDR3 DNA reads TGTGCCAGCAGCTTGGCGGCAGCAAGCCAAGAGACCCAGTACTTC. Amino acid sequence: CASSLAAASQETQYF.